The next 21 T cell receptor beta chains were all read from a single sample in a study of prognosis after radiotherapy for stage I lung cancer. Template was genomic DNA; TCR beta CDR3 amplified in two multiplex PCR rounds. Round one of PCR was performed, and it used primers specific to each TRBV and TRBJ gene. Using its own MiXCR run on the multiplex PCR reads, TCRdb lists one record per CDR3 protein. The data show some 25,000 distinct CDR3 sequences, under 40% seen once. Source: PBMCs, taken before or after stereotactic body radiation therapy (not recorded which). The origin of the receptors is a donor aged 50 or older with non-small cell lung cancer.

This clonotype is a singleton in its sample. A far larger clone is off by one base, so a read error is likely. The chain's CDR3 is CASSYTDRGTEAFF. Here the CDR3 DNA reads TGTGCCAGCAGTTACACGGACAGGGGCACTGAAGCTTTCTTT. The rearrangement joins TRBV6-9 to TRBJ1-1, with 9 bases matching TRBD1. V was pared by 3 bases and J by 4 bases, with 3 bases of the junction left unmatched. The CDR3 runs to 14 residues. CDR1 and CDR2 from the germline V gene are MNHGY and SVAAGI.

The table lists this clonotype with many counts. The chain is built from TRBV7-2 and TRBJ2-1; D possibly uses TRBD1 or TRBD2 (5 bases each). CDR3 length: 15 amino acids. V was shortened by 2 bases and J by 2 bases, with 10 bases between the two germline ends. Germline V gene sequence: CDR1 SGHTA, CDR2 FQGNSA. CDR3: CASSLSEGPYNEQFF. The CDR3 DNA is TGTGCCAGCAGCTTATCCGAGGGGCCCTACAATGAGCAGTTCTTC.

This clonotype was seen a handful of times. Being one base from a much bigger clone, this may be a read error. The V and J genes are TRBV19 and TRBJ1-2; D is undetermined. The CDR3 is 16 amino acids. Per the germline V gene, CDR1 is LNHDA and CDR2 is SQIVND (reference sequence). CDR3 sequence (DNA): TGTGCCAGTATCCTAGGCACAAGGCGACCGGGTTATGGCTGCACCTTC. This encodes CASILGTRRPGYGCTF.

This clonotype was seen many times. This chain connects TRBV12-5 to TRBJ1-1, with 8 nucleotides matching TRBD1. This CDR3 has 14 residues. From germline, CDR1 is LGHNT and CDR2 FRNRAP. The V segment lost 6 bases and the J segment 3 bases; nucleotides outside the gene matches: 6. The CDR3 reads CASGHGQGYTEAFF. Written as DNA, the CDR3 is TGTGCTAGTGGGCACGGACAGGGATACACTGAAGCTTTCTTT.

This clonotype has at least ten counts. In DNA, the CDR3 is TGTGCCAGCAGTGACTCGGGACAGGGGGCTGCAGATACGCAGTATTTT. Translated: CASSDSGQGAADTQYF. V gene TRBV27 combines with J gene TRBJ2-3; 12 bases match TRBD1. The germline V gene encodes CDR1 MNHEY and CDR2 SMNVEV (reference sequence). V was pared by 5 bases and J by 4 bases, with 7 bases of the junction left unmatched. CDR3 length: 16 residues.

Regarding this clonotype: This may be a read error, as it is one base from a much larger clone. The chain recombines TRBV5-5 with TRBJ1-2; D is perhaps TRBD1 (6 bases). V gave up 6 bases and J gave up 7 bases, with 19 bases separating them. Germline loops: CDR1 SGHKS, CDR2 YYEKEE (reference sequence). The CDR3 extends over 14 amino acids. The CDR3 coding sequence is TGTGCCAGCATCCCGGAGGGGGGTCTGTCTGGCTACACCTTC. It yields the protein CASIPEGGLSGYTF.

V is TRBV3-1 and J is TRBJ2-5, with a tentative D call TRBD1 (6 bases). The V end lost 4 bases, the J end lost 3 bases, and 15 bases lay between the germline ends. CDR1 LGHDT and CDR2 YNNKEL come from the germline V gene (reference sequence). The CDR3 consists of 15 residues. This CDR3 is CASSRNYRAEETQYF. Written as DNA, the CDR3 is TGTGCCAGCAGCCGTAATTACAGGGCTGAAGAGACCCAGTACTTC.

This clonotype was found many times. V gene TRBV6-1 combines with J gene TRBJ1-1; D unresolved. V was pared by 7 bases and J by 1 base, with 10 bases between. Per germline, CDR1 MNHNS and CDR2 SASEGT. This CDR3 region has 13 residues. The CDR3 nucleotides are TGTGCCAGCACCGAGGCCGCGAACACTGAAGCTTTCTTT. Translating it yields CASTEAANTEAFF.

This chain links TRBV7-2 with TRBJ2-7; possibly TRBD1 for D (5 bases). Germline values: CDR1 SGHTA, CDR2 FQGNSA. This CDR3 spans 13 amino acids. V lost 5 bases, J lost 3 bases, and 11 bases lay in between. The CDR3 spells CASSPKRGYEQYF. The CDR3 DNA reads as TGTGCCAGCAGCCCCAAAAGGGGCTACGAGCAGTACTTC.

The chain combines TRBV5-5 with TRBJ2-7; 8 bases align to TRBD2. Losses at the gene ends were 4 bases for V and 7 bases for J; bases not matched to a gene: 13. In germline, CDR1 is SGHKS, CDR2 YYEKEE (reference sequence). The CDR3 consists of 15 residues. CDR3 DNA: TGTGCCAGCAGCCAGGCCGGGACTAGACCCGTAGAGCAGTACTTC. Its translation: CASSQAGTRPVEQYF.

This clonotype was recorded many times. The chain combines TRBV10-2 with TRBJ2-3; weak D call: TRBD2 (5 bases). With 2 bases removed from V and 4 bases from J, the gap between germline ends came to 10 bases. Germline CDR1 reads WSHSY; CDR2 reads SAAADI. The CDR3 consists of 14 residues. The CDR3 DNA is TGCGCCAGCAGTGAGGTAGCGCCCCCAGATACGCAGTATTTT. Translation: CASSEVAPPDTQYF.

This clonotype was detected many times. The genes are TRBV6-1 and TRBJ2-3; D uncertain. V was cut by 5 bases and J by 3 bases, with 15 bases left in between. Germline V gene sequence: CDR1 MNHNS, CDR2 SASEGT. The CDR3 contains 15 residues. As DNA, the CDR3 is TGTGCCAGCAGTACCCTATCGGACGGGACAGATACGCAGTATTTT. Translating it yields CASSTLSDGTDTQYF.

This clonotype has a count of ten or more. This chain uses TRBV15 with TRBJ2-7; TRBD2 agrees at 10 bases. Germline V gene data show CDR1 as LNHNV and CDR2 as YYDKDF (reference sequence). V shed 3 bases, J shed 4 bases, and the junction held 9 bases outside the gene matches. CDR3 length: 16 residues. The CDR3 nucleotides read TGTGCCACCAGCAGTGGCGGAACTAGCGGGATATACGAGCAGTACTTC. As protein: CATSSGGTSGIYEQYF.

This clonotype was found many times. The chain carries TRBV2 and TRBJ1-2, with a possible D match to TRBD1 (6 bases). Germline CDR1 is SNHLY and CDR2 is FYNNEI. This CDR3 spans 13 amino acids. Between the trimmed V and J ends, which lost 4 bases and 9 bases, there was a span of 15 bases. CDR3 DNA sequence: TGTGCCAGCAGTGGAGGGGGTGCTGGGCGCTACACCTTC. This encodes CASSGGGAGRYTF. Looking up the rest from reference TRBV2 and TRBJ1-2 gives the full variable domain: EPEVTQTPSHQVTQMGQEVILRCVPISNHLYFYWYRQILGQKVEFLVSFYNNEISEKSEIFDDQFSVERPDGSNFTLKIRSTKLEDSAMYFCASSGGGAGRYTFGSGTRLTVV.

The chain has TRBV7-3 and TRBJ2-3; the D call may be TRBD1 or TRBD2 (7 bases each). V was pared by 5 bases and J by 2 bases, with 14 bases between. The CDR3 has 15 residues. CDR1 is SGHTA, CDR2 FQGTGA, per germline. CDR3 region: CASSPGGTVTDTQYF. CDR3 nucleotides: TGTGCCAGCAGCCCCGGGGGGACAGTCACAGATACGCAGTATTTT.

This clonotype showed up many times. Here the CDR3 reads CASSLDSGTFYEQYF. CDR3 sequence (DNA): TGCGCCAGCAGCTTGGATAGCGGGACCTTCTACGAGCAGTACTTC. V and J are TRBV5-1 and TRBJ2-7, with 8 bases identical to TRBD2. Germline trimming cut 0 bases from V and 3 bases from J; bases unmatched to any gene: 5. Germline CDR1 is SGHRS and CDR2 is YFSETQ. The CDR3 runs 15 residues.

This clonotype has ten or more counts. CDR3 residues: CASSFGGEEVGYTF. CDR3 nucleotide sequence: TGTGCCAGCAGTTTTGGGGGCGAGGAGGTGGGCTACACCTTC. V gene TRBV28 combines with J gene TRBJ1-2; TRBD1 is a possible D gene (6 bases). V lost 3 bases and J 8 bases, leaving 16 bases between the germline ends. The CDR3 sequence is 14 residues long. From germline, CDR1 is MDHEN and CDR2 SYDVKM.

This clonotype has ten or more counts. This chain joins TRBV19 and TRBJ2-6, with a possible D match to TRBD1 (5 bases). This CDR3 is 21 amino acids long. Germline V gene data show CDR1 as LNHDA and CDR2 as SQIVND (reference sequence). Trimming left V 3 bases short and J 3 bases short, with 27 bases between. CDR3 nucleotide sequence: TGTGCCAGTAGTATGGGGCCACTCGGTTCAGGTACATTAGTTGGGGCCAACGTCCTGACTTTC. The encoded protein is CASSMGPLGSGTLVGANVLTF. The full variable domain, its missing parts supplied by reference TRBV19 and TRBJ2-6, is DGGITQSPKYLFRKEGQNVTLSCEQNLNHDAMYWYRQDPGQGLRLIYYSQIVNDFQKGDIAEGYSVSREKKESFPLTVTSAQKNPTAFYLCASSMGPLGSGTLVGANVLTFGAGSRLTVL.

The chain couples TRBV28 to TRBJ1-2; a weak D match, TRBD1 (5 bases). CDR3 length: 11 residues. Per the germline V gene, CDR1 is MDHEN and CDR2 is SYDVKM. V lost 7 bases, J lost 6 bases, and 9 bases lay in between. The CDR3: CASTGRNGYTF. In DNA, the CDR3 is TGTGCCAGCACAGGGCGCAATGGCTACACCTTC.

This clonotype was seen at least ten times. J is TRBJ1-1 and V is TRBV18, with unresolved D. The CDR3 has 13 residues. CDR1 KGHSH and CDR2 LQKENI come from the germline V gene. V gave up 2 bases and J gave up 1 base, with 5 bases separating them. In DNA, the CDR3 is TGTGCCAGCTCACCAGGCAAGAACACTGAAGCTTTCTTT. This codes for CASSPGKNTEAFF.

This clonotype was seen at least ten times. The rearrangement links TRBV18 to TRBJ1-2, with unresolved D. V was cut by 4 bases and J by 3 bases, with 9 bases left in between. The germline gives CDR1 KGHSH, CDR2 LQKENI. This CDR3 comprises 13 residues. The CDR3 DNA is TGTGCCAGCTCACAGGGATACGACTATGGCTACACCTTC. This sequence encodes CASSQGYDYGYTF.